This T cell receptor beta chain was captured by sequencing in a study of beta chain features in type 1 diabetes. Background on the study: There was similarity between patients and healthy donors in age, gender and cell yields.

Since all of the isolated RNA was reverse transcribed, expressed TCRB transcripts were what got sequenced. Repertoires were generated with immunoSEQ multiplex PCR, while TCRdb's copy carries only in-frame clones and drops some. The top ten hold approximately 0.045% of the sample, which has more than 350,000 clones, roughly 11% seen once. This clone appeared a few times. Its cognate antigen is unknown. The sample carries other DNA sequences with the same CDR3. This CDR3 is 13 amino acids long. In germline, CDR1 is SNHLY, CDR2 FYNNEI. The trim removed 4 bases at V and 4 bases at J, leaving 0 bases unmatched. General study findings and limits: Fewer junction insertions and more nucleotide deletions appeared in type 1 diabetes patients. Healthy donors had naive, central memory and Treg TCRB repertoires that appeared less similar than those seen among patients.

CD45RO/CCR7/CD25/CD127/CD95/CD27 sorting isolated CD4+ naive, central memory, regulatory and stem cell-like memory cells. V usage is TRBV2 and J usage is TRBJ1-5; 8 bases align to TRBD1. The source material was naive CD4+ T cells from blood. The origin of this receptor is a woman between 18 and 29 years old in good health. The CDR3 loop reads CASSGTGNQPQHF. The DNA for the CDR3 is TGTGCCAGCAGTGGGACAGGGAATCAGCCCCAGCATTTT.